This entry lists 18 T cell receptor beta chains sequenced from one sample in a study of blood T cell repertoires in COVID-19. Measured with immunoSEQ multiplex PCR; TCRdb has only the in-frame clones, and not every one. This table holds some 40,000 clones, more than 70% found once. The sample consisted of peripheral blood. The receptor set was obtained from a human donor in a cohort sampled during active COVID-19.

The chain employs TRBV18 and TRBJ2-7; D gene unclear. The germline gives CDR1 KGHSH, CDR2 LQKENI. V lost 2 bases to trimming and J lost 2 bases, with 10 bases between them. This CDR3 has 14 amino acids. CDR3 amino acids: CASSPILPPYEQYF. In DNA form, the CDR3 reads TGTGCCAGCTCACCAATACTCCCCCCCTACGAGCAGTACTTC.

The rearrangement uses TRBV28 and TRBJ1-2; D uncertain. The germline gives CDR1 MDHEN, CDR2 SYDVKM. V gave up 6 bases and J gave up 2 bases, with 10 bases separating them. There are 13 residues in the CDR3. The CDR3 loop reads CASSSDSNYGYTF. CDR3 nucleotides: TGTGCCAGCAGCTCGGACTCGAACTATGGCTACACCTTC.

This clone turned up a few times. CDR3 sequence reads: CASSLGDSLRDEQYF. The CDR3 DNA is TGCGCCAGCAGCTTGGGGGACAGCCTCCGGGACGAGCAGTACTTC. The chain links TRBV5-1 to TRBJ2-7; 7 positions agree with TRBD1. CDR3 size: 15 residues. V lost 0 bases to trimming and J lost 5 bases; unmatched junction nucleotides: 8. Germline CDR1 reads SGHRS; CDR2 reads YFSETQ. Variable domain in full (rest from reference TRBV5-1 and TRBJ2-7): KAGVTQTPRYLIKTRGQQVTLSCSPISGHRSVSWYQQTPGQGLQFLFEYFSETQRNKGNFPGRFSGRQFSNSRSEMNVSTLELGDSALYLCASSLGDSLRDEQYFGPGTRLTVT.

This rearrangement joins TRBV11-1 to TRBJ2-1; 7 bases map to TRBD1. CDR3 length equals 13 residues. V trimming: 5 bases; J trimming: 5 bases; junction bases outside the gene matches: 3. The germline V gene encodes CDR1 SGHAT and CDR2 FQDESV (reference sequence). The CDR3 protein is CASSTQGNNEQFF. CDR3 DNA: TGTGCCAGCAGCACACAGGGGAACAATGAGCAGTTCTTC.

This CDR3 reads CASGLGSTPYEQYF. The CDR3 DNA sequence: TGTGCCAGCGGCCTCGGGTCGACCCCCTACGAGCAGTACTTC. This chain joins TRBV27 and TRBJ2-7, with D hard to call. The CDR3 covers 14 residues. Germline V CDR1 and CDR2: MNHEY, SMNVEV (reference sequence). The V and J ends lost 8 bases and 2 bases respectively, with 16 bases between them.

The rearrangement joins TRBV11-1 to TRBJ2-7; D is perhaps TRBD1 (7 bases). Germline assignment: CDR1 SGHAT and CDR2 FQDESV (reference sequence). The CDR3 consists of 16 residues. With 5 bases removed from V and 3 bases from J, the gap between germline ends came to 20 bases. The CDR3 nucleotides read TGTGCCAGCAGCCGGGGGCAGGGGGAGGACTACTACGAGCAGTACTTC. This sequence encodes CASSRGQGEDYYEQYF.

The chain joins TRBV5-1 to TRBJ2-5, with a tentative D call TRBD1 (5 bases). The CDR3 runs 13 residues. V was pared by 5 bases and J by 5 bases, with 13 bases between. CDR1 SGHRS and CDR2 YFSETQ come from the germline V gene. This CDR3 is CASSGAARETQYF. The CDR3 region has the DNA TGCGCCAGCAGTGGGGCAGCGAGGGAGACCCAGTACTTC.

The chain is built from TRBV7-9 and TRBJ1-2; TRBD1 matches 11 bases. CDR3 length equals 15 residues. The germline V gene has CDR1 SEHNR and CDR2 FQNEAQ (reference sequence). Unmatched junction bases numbered 3, after V lost 5 bases and J lost 1 base. The CDR3 sequence is CASSPGQGDNYGYTF. In DNA form, the CDR3 reads TGTGCCAGCAGCCCGGGACAGGGGGATAACTATGGCTACACCTTC.

The rearrangement uses TRBV5-1 and TRBJ1-4; 8 bases map to TRBD1. V lost 0 bases and J lost 3; bases outside the gene matches: 1. Germline V gene lookup returns CDR1 SGHRS and CDR2 YFSETQ. This CDR3 contains 15 residues. CDR3 sequence reads: CASSLGDRSNEKLFF. The CDR3 DNA follows: TGCGCCAGCAGCTTGGGGGACAGGTCTAATGAAAAACTGTTTTTT.

The rearrangement joins TRBV10-3 to TRBJ1-2, with 8 positions matching TRBD1. Trimming took 4 bases from V and 7 from J; bases not matched to a gene: 11. The CDR3 runs to 15 residues. Per the germline V gene, CDR1 is ENHRY and CDR2 is SYGVKD. The CDR3 DNA is TGTGCCATCAGTGGACCCCGGACAGGGCCCCTTGGCTACACCTTC. Its translation is CAISGPRTGPLGYTF.

V gene TRBV27 combines with J gene TRBJ2-7; 7 positions match TRBD1. CDR3 length: 13 amino acids. J was trimmed by 3 bases and V by 6 bases; bases with no gene match: 5. Germline CDR1 is MNHEY and CDR2 is SMNVEV (reference sequence). The CDR3 DNA sequence: TGTGCCAGCAGAACAGGGGCCGACTACGAGCAGTACTTC. Its protein product is CASRTGADYEQYF.

The rearrangement uses TRBV7-2 and TRBJ2-5; no reliable D call. Germline CDR1 and CDR2: SGHTA and FQGNSA. The V gene lost 3 bases and the J gene lost 9 bases, with 8 bases spanning the gap. CDR3 length equals 11 residues. The DNA for the CDR3 is TGTGCCAGCAGCTTTAGCCCCGCCCAGTACTTC. This sequence encodes CASSFSPAQYF.

The chain uses TRBV15 and TRBJ2-3; 8 nucleotides line up with TRBD2. From germline, CDR1 is LNHNV and CDR2 YYDKDF (reference sequence). The CDR3 is 17 amino acids. The J segment lost 6 bases and the V segment lost 3 bases, leaving 14 bases of the junction unmatched. The CDR3 reads CATSSPLLAVARDTQYF. CDR3 nucleotide sequence: TGTGCCACCAGCAGCCCTCTACTAGCGGTGGCGCGGGATACGCAGTATTTT. Using reference TRBV15 and TRBJ2-3 for the parts outside the CDR3, the full variable domain is DAMVIQNPRYQVTQFGKPVTLSCSQTLNHNVMYWYQQKSSQAPKLLFHYYDKDFNNEADTPDNFQSRRPNTSFCFLDIRSPGLGDTAMYLCATSSPLLAVARDTQYFGPGTRLTVL.

The chain carries TRBV19 and TRBJ1-4; D is possibly TRBD1 (6 bases). This CDR3 region has 18 residues. Germline CDR1 is LNHDA and CDR2 is SQIVND (reference sequence). Trimming shortened V by 3 bases and J by 0 bases, and 17 bases separated the two germline ends. CDR3 region: CASSIGVYREATNEKLFF. The CDR3 nucleotides read TGTGCCAGTAGTATTGGGGTATACAGGGAAGCAACTAATGAAAAACTGTTTTTT.

This sequence joins TRBV29-1 and TRBJ2-7; TRBD1 agrees at 9 bases. There are 15 residues in the CDR3. V dropped 6 bases and J dropped 1; count of bases not matched to a gene: 10. Germline CDR1 reads SQVTM; CDR2 reads ANQGSEA. The CDR3 loop is CSVKLPGQGSYEQYF. The CDR3 DNA sequence: TGCAGCGTGAAACTCCCGGGACAGGGATCCTACGAGCAGTACTTC.

The chain links TRBV6-6 to TRBJ1-5; a possible D gene is TRBD1 (6 bases). Germline V lookup: CDR1 MNHNY, CDR2 SVGAGI (reference sequence). Trimming took 6 bases from V and 0 from J, leaving 15 bases between them. The CDR3 loop spans 16 amino acids. CDR3 amino acids: CASSLGTPPSNQPQHF. CDR3 DNA sequence: TGTGCCAGCAGCCTCGGGACACCCCCTAGCAATCAGCCCCAGCATTTT.

The chain carries TRBV11-2 and TRBJ1-6; TRBD1 matches at 8 bases. This CDR3 comprises 15 residues. V lost 4 bases and J lost 7; bases outside the gene matches: 6. Germline V gene sequence: CDR1 SGHAT, CDR2 FQNNGV. The CDR3 region has the DNA TGTGCCAGCAGCTCAGCGGGACAGGTGAATTCACCCCTCCACTTT. Translated: CASSSAGQVNSPLHF.

This chain uses TRBV6-5 with TRBJ1-6; no clear D. With 9 bases removed from V and 9 bases from J, the gap between germline ends came to 15 bases. CDR3 length equals 13 residues. Per germline, CDR1 MNHEY and CDR2 SVGAGI. CDR3 sequence (DNA): TGTGCCAGTAGAGAGGCGGGCGGTTCACCCCTCCACTTT. Translation: CASREAGGSPLHF.